The sequence of this TCR beta chain was determined in a study of high-grade serous ovarian cancer treatment subgroups. Tumor samples were obtained before definitive surgery or chemotherapy. The assay was immunoSEQ multiplex PCR, and TCRdb's table has in-frame clones only and misses some. In the table there are around 30,000 clones, around 80% of which are singletons. The source material was tumor tissue. This sequence originates from a human donor with high-grade serous ovarian cancer.

The chain's CDR3 is CASSGGRPYSNQPQHF. Written as DNA, the CDR3 is TGTGCCAGCAGTGGAGGACGGCCTTATAGCAATCAGCCCCAGCATTTT. The chain recombines TRBV6-1 with TRBJ1-5; D ambiguous. Per germline, CDR1 MNHNS and CDR2 SASEGT. The CDR3 runs 16 residues. Trimming cost V 4 bases and J 0 bases, with 13 bases left between them.